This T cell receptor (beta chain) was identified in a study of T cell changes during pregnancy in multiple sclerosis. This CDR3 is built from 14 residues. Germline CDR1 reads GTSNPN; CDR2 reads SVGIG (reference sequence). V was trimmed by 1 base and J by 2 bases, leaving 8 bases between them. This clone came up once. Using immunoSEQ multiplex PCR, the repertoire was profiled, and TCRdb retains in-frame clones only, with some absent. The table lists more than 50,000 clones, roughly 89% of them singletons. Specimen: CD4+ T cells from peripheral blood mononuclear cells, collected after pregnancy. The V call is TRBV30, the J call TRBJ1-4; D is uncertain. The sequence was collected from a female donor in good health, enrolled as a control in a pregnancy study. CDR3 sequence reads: CAWSAGITNEKLFF. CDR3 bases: TGTGCCTGGAGTGCGGGTATCACTAATGAAAAACTGTTTTTT.